What follows is one TCR beta chain and its context. The same CDR3 is also encoded by other DNA sequences in this sample. The sample comes from a study of blood T cell repertoires in COVID-19. The wider study: Spain, Italy and the United States supplied samples that represented acute and convalescent COVID-19.

In the authors' methods: How many nucleated cells were present was estimated from reference gene primer amplification. TCRdb's copy holds only in-frame clones and misses some; the assay was immunoSEQ multiplex PCR. That table gives V, J and clone size, and the DNA gave D and trimming. In the table there are approximately 300,000 clones, around 90% of which are singletons. The receptor was isolated from a woman in her thirties or forties with COVID-19, enrolled during active disease. The sample taken for sequencing was peripheral blood.

CDR3 loop: CASSTANTGELFF. The DNA for the CDR3 is TGTGCCAGCAGTACGGCGAACACCGGGGAGCTGTTTTTT. V is TRBV28 and J is TRBJ2-2; no clear D gene. Germline V gene sequence: CDR1 MDHEN, CDR2 SYDVKM. The CDR3 spans 13 residues. The V gene lost 5 bases and the J gene lost 0 bases, with 4 bases spanning the gap.